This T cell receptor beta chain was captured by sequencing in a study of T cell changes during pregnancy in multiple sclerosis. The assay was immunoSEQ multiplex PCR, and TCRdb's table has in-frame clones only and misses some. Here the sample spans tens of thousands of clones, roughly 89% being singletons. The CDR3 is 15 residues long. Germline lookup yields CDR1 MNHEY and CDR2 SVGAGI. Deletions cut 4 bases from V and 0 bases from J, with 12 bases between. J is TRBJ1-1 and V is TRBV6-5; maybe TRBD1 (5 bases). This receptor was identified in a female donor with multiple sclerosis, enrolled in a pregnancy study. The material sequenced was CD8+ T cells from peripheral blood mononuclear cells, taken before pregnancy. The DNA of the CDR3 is TGTGCCAGCAGTTCGGGACTTTTTCTGAACACTGAAGCTTTCTTT. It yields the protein CASSSGLFLNTEAFF.